Ten or more counts support the clone carrying this T cell receptor (beta chain). Its antigen is still unknown. The data stem from a study of CD8+CD57+ T cells in acquired aplastic anemia. On the study more broadly: The average for DNA from sorted CD4+ and CD8+ cells was roughly 3 ug.

Between the trimmed V and J ends, which lost 6 bases and 4 bases, there was a span of 13 bases. The CDR3 is 13 amino acids. Germline loops: CDR1 MGHDK, CDR2 SYGVNS. Study outcomes and limitations: For CD8+ Simpson's diversity, patients and controls showed no significant difference.

For CDR3 and TCR beta VDJ profiling, genomic DNA was the template used. TCRdb reprocessed the reads with MiXCR, giving one entry per CDR3 protein. The table lists around 170,000 distinct CDR3 sequences, about 64% of them singletons, with about 48% in the top ten. This TCR came from a human donor in good health. The sequenced sample was sorted CD4+, CD8+, or CD8+CD57+ T cells (not recorded which) from PBMCs. This chain joins TRBV25-1 and TRBJ2-7; D gene unclear. DNA for the CDR3: TGTGCCAGCAGCCCCAAACCCCCTTACGAGCAGTACTTC. This codes for CASSPKPPYEQYF.